This record concerns one T cell receptor (beta chain) sequence. Antigen specificity is unknown. CDR3 size: 16 residues. Germline assignment: CDR1 LGHDT and CDR2 YNNKEL (reference sequence). V was trimmed by 3 bases and J by 4 bases, leaving 17 bases between them. The entry originates in a study of vaccination effects on CD4 cells after COVID-19. Turning to the study itself: In the ViraFEST assay, antigen-specific CD4+ clonotypes were identified by expansion after peptide-pool stimulation.

Regarding the study as a whole: Only a single clone (1 of 255 vaccine-induced clones in healthy vaccinees) cross-reacted with common cold coronaviruses.

Isolation of CD4+ T cells took place after approximately 10 days of culture. The protocol was immunoSEQ multiplex PCR, while the TCRdb copy is restricted to in-frame clones and leaves out a portion. Altogether 70,000 or so clones are present, over 60% being singletons, with the ten largest covering under 2.5%. The chain carries TRBV3-1 (or the pseudogene TRBV3-2) and TRBJ2-3, with D perhaps matching TRBD1 or TRBD2 (5 bases each). The origin of this receptor is a human donor who received a COVID-19 vaccine. Specimen: CD4+ T cells from PBMCs cultured without peptide, collected before COVID-19 vaccination. Here the CDR3 DNA reads TGTGCCAGCAGCCATATCGGGGCCAAAGGACCAGATACGCAGTATTTT. Protein: CASSHIGAKGPDTQYF.